What follows is one T cell receptor beta chain and its context. Its antigen is undetermined. The entry originates in a study of T cells in Graves' hyperthyroidism and ophthalmopathy. This CDR3 region has 14 residues. CDR1 and CDR2 from the germline V gene are SGDLS and YYNGEE. Trimming cost V 6 bases and J 1 base, with 13 bases left between them. The investigators amplified TCR beta CDR3 regions from RNA transcripts. A set of HTBI primers served as the primers for a first-round RT-PCR of the TCR CDR3. TCRdb redid the calling of the multiplex PCR reads with MiXCR, one entry per CDR3 protein. The table has about 570,000 distinct CDR3 sequences, 40% to 55% seen once; the top ten hold around 20%. Broader study findings: From stable hyperthyroidism, ophthalmopathy was separated by a 13 V-J model. Blood also showed most of the thyroid clonotypes that were expanded above 0.001.

Thyroid ultrasound, orbital computed tomography, clinical symptoms, and serum thyroxine and TRAb underpinned diagnoses. This receptor was obtained from an adult woman with Graves' disease, either hyperthyroidism or ophthalmopathy (not recorded which). The sequenced material came from peripheral blood or thyroid tissue (not recorded which). The gene calls are TRBV9 and TRBJ1-1; TRBD1 might be the D (5 bases). The CDR3 is CASTLGVANTEAFF. The CDR3 region has the DNA TGTGCCAGCACCCTAGGGGTGGCGAACACTGAAGCTTTCTTT. The variable domain in full, with the rest retrieved from reference TRBV9 and TRBJ1-1, is DSGVTQTPKHLITATGQRVTLRCSPRSGDLSVYWYQQSLDQGLQFLIQYYNGEERAKGNILERFSAQQFPDLHSELNLSSLELGDSALYFCASTLGVANTEAFFGQGTRLTVV.